One sample yielded the 15 T cell receptor beta chains listed below, sequenced in a study of T-cell reconstitution after alpha-beta-depleted transplantation in children. The authors prepared the TCRbeta library with unique molecular identifiers. TCRdb re-called the PCR reads through MiXCR, storing one row per CDR3 protein. The table includes some 340,000 distinct CDR3 sequences, 10% to 13% detected once. Source: PBMCs from the stem cell graft donor, taken from the stem cell graft. Every receptor here comes from a human donor who donated a stem cell graft to a child with acute lymphoblastic leukemia.

This chain links TRBV7-9 with TRBJ2-2; TRBD2 matches at 13 bases. Trimming cost V 4 bases and J 0 bases; bases outside gene matches: 2. This CDR3 spans 17 amino acids. The germline gives CDR1 SEHNR, CDR2 FQNEAQ (reference sequence). The CDR3 coding sequence is TGTGCCAGCAGCTGGGGACTAGCGGGATCGAACACCGGGGAGCTGTTTTTT. Amino acids: CASSWGLAGSNTGELFF. The variable domain in full, with the rest retrieved from reference TRBV7-9 and TRBJ2-2, is DTGVSQNPRHKITKRGQNVTFRCDPISEHNRLYWYRQTLGQGPEFLTYFQNEAQLEKSRLLSDRFSAERPKGSFSTLEIQRTEQGDSAMYLCASSWGLAGSNTGELFFGEGSRLTVL.

This chain joins TRBV18 and TRBJ2-5; D unresolved. The CDR3 extends over 13 amino acids. Trimming removed 2 bases from V and 4 bases from J, with 8 bases in between. Germline values: CDR1 KGHSH, CDR2 LQKENI. CDR3 sequence: CASSPITRETQYF. The CDR3 DNA is TGTGCCAGCTCACCAATAACGAGAGAGACCCAGTACTTC.

This clonotype was observed a handful of times. This chain links TRBV29-1 with TRBJ2-5, with unresolved D. The length of the CDR3 is 11 residues. Trimming took off 7 bases at V and 1 base at J, with 7 bases between the two ends. Germline V gene lookup returns CDR1 SQVTM and CDR2 ANQGSEA. The CDR3 loop is CSAKFQETQYF. CDR3 nucleotides: TGCAGCGCTAAGTTCCAAGAGACCCAGTACTTC. The full variable domain, rest sourced from reference TRBV29-1 and TRBJ2-5, is SAVISQKPSRDICQRGTSLTIQCQVDSQVTMMFWYRQQPGQSLTLIATANQGSEATYESGFVIDKFPISRPNLTFSTLTVSNMSPEDSSIYLCSAKFQETQYFGPGTRLLVL.

This clonotype turned up a few times. V and J are TRBV3-1 and TRBJ2-5; the D call may be TRBD1 or TRBD2 (5 bases each). The germline gives CDR1 LGHDT, CDR2 YNNKEL (reference sequence). There are 17 residues in the CDR3. Trimming removed 4 bases from V and 5 bases from J, with 23 bases in between. The CDR3 nucleotides are TGTGCCAGCAGCCTCTTCGGTCAGGGAGATGCTGGGGAGACCCAGTACTTC. Its protein is CASSLFGQGDAGETQYF.

The CDR3 loop reads CSAQDRTSGGGTDTQYF. CDR3 nucleotide sequence: TGCAGTGCTCAGGACAGGACTAGCGGAGGGGGCACAGATACGCAGTATTTT. V gene TRBV20-1 combines with J gene TRBJ2-3; 10 bases match TRBD2. The length of the CDR3 is 17 residues. CDR1 DFQATT and CDR2 SNEGSKA come from the germline V gene (reference sequence). Losses at the gene ends were 5 bases for V and 1 base for J; bases not matched to a gene: 12.

J is TRBJ1-2 and V is TRBV5-5, with 9 bases fitting TRBD1. V trimming: 5 bases; J trimming: 5 bases; junction bases outside the gene matches: 7. The CDR3 spans 14 residues. The germline V gene encodes CDR1 SGHKS and CDR2 YYEKEE (reference sequence). This CDR3 reads CASSFRTGEYGYTF. The CDR3 region has the DNA TGTGCCAGCAGTTTTAGGACAGGGGAATATGGCTACACCTTC.

This clonotype was counted a few times. CDR3 bases: TGTGCCACCAGCAGAGGCCTAGCGGCGGTGGGAGACATTCAGTACTTC. Translating it yields CATSRGLAAVGDIQYF. The chain uses TRBV15 and TRBJ2-4; 7 bases match TRBD2. The CDR3 spans 16 residues. Germline V gene sequence: CDR1 LNHNV, CDR2 YYDKDF (reference sequence). The junction had 11 bases not matched to a gene; V was cut back by 1 base and J by 8 bases.

There are a few counts of this clonotype. The chain combines TRBV28 with TRBJ2-3; the match to TRBD1 covers 8 bases. CDR1 and CDR2 (germline): MDHEN, SYDVKM. The ends lost 3 bases at V and 3 bases at J; junction bases unmatched: 5. The CDR3 runs to 15 residues. Written as DNA, the CDR3 is TGTGCCAGCAGTTTCTCAGGACAGGGAACAGATACGCAGTATTTT. This translates into CASSFSGQGTDTQYF.

In this sample, this clonotype turned up a few times. The V call is TRBV5-1, the J call TRBJ2-3; 11 nucleotides align to TRBD2. The V gene end was trimmed by 4 bases and the J gene end by 5 bases; junction bases not matched to a gene: 6. Germline V gene lookup returns CDR1 SGHRS and CDR2 YFSETQ. The CDR3 totals 15 residues. The CDR3 DNA sequence: TGCGCCAGCAGCAAACTAGCGGGAGCTGTAGATACGCAGTATTTT. It translates to CASSKLAGAVDTQYF. Full variable domain (rest looked up from reference TRBV5-1 and TRBJ2-3): KAGVTQTPRYLIKTRGQQVTLSCSPISGHRSVSWYQQTPGQGLQFLFEYFSETQRNKGNFPGRFSGRQFSNSRSEMNVSTLELGDSALYLCASSKLAGAVDTQYFGPGTRLTVL.

This clonotype was recorded once. One junction end disagrees with the germline gene, perhaps due to a read error. This sequence joins TRBV7-3 and TRBJ2-1, with D possibly being TRBD2 (6 bases). Per germline, CDR1 SGHTA and CDR2 FQGTGA. This CDR3 comprises 15 residues. For the CDR3, the DNA is TGTGCCGGCAGCTTAAGTGCTAGCGTCCACAATGAGCAGTTCTTC. It encodes CAGSLSASVHNEQFF.

This clonotype was seen repeatedly, ten times or more. A read error may account for a junction end that differs from germline. J is TRBJ2-7 and V is TRBV4-2; D is perhaps TRBD2 (5 bases). The CDR3 extends over 17 amino acids. From germline, CDR1 is LGHNA and CDR2 YNFKEQ. CDR3 region: CASRQVLEPSGTYEQYF. The CDR3 DNA follows: TGTGCCAGCAGACAAGTCCTGGAGCCCTCCGGGACCTACGAGCAGTACTTC.

This clonotype was seen a handful of times. V and J are TRBV4-1 and TRBJ2-1; 7 bases line up with TRBD1. The germline CDR1 and CDR2 sequences are MGHRA and YSYEKL. Trimming at V came to 4 bases and at J to 6 bases, leaving 3 bases not matched to a gene. This CDR3 has 13 amino acids. CDR3 bases: TGCGCCAGCAGCCCATGGACAGGCAATGAGCAGTTCTTC. It is translated as CASSPWTGNEQFF.

V gene TRBV5-1 combines with J gene TRBJ2-7; the D call may be TRBD1 or TRBD2 (5 bases each). Germline CDR1 and CDR2: SGHRS and YFSETQ. V lost 4 bases and J lost 0, with 11 bases in between. The CDR3 is made up of 14 amino acids. CDR3 in amino acids: CASSGTGASYEQYF. The CDR3 DNA sequence: TGCGCCAGCAGCGGAACCGGGGCCTCCTACGAGCAGTACTTC.

The chain has TRBV9 and TRBJ1-1; D gene ambiguous. The CDR3 contains 14 residues. Germline loops: CDR1 SGDLS, CDR2 YYNGEE. V was shortened by 1 base and J by 1 base, with 8 bases between the two germline ends. CDR3 in DNA: TGTGCCAGCAGCGTAAACTCAGAGAACACTGAAGCTTTCTTT. Amino acids: CASSVNSENTEAFF.

This clonotype was seen repeatedly, ten times or more. The chain is built from TRBV10-1 and TRBJ2-3, with 9 bases lining up with TRBD2. The CDR3 has 13 amino acids. CDR1 is WNHNN, CDR2 SYGVQD, per germline (reference sequence). The junction had 4 bases not matched to a gene; V was cut back by 6 bases and J by 6 bases. This CDR3 is CASRPGLADTQYF. CDR3 sequence (DNA): TGCGCCAGCAGGCCTGGACTAGCGGATACGCAGTATTTT.